This T cell receptor beta chain was obtained from a study of naive and memory T cell subsets. J was trimmed by 4 bases and V by 4 bases; bases with no gene match: 6. The germline V gene encodes CDR1 SEHNR and CDR2 FQNEAQ (reference sequence). The CDR3 covers 16 residues. Two oligonucleotides, mixed equimolar, formed the beta constant-region primer covering TRBC1 and TRBC2. Four rounds of PCR amplified the ligated cDNA using nested alpha and beta constant-region primers plus SP2. TCRdb analysed the UMI-ligation and nested PCR reads with MiXCR anew, one entry per CDR3 protein. The table has about 17,000 distinct CDR3 sequences, about 9% seen once. This clonotype showed up many times.

The chain combines TRBV7-9 with TRBJ2-3; 12 nucleotides agree with TRBD2. This TCR was sampled from a human donor in good health. Source material: central memory CD8+ T cells from blood. The CDR3 nucleotides read TGTGCCAGCAGCTCCCTAGCGGGAGGGCCTTCAGATACGCAGTATTTT. It specifies CASSSLAGGPSDTQYF.